The 23 T cell receptor beta chains in this list originate from one sample, sequenced in a study of blood T cell repertoires in COVID-19. Libraries were prepared by immunoSEQ multiplex PCR; TCRdb keeps only in-frame clonotypes and omits some of them. The table records about 200,000 clones, 82% of them present only once. The sequenced sample was peripheral blood. The receptors were gathered from a human donor with acute or convalescent COVID-19. The donor label of this sample is uncertain.

The V gene is TRBV5-6, the J gene TRBJ2-5; 11 bases map to TRBD2. J lost 4 bases, V lost 0 bases, and 5 bases had no gene match. Germline V lookup: CDR1 SGHDT, CDR2 YYEEEE. The CDR3 consists of 16 residues. The CDR3 DNA reads as TGTGCCAGCAGCTTGGTTAGCGGGAGGGGAGGAGAGACCCAGTACTTC. It specifies CASSLVSGRGGETQYF.

Here the CDR3 reads CASRSSGNTIYF. In DNA form, the CDR3 reads TGTGCCAGCCGGAGTTCTGGAAACACCATATATTTT. V gene TRBV25-1 combines with J gene TRBJ1-3; no reliable D call. Germline CDR1 MGHDK, CDR2 SYGVNS. This CDR3 region has 12 residues. Trimming shortened V by 8 bases and J by 1 base, and 6 bases separated the two germline ends.

This chain connects TRBV19 to TRBJ2-1; 13 bases match TRBD2. The germline gives CDR1 LNHDA, CDR2 SQIVND (reference sequence). Unmatched junction bases numbered 8, after V lost 9 bases and J lost 0 bases. This CDR3 contains 17 residues. CDR3 bases: TGTGCCAGCAGGACTAGCGGGAGCCCGAGCTCCTACAATGAGCAGTTCTTC. The encoded protein is CASRTSGSPSSYNEQFF.

V usage is TRBV7-8 and J usage is TRBJ2-1, with 9 nucleotides matching TRBD1. Trimming removed 1 base from V and 5 bases from J; junction bases left unmatched: 15. The CDR3 is 19 residues long. The germline CDR1 and CDR2 sequences are SGHVS and FQNEAQ. The CDR3 protein is CASSLEYRGLRRDDNEQFF. The CDR3 DNA reads as TGTGCCAGCAGCTTAGAGTACAGGGGGCTGCGGCGAGACGACAATGAGCAGTTCTTC.

The chain combines TRBV19 with TRBJ2-6, with unresolved D. Trimming pared 7 bases from V and 0 bases from J, leaving 10 bases between. Germline V gives CDR1 LNHDA, CDR2 SQIVND (reference sequence). The CDR3 length is 15 residues. For the CDR3, the DNA is TGTGCCAGTACCGTCACAGTCTCTGGGGCCAACGTCCTGACTTTC. It codes for CASTVTVSGANVLTF.

The J gene is TRBJ1-1, the V gene TRBV7-9, with TRBD1 as a possible D gene (5 bases). Germline V gene data show CDR1 as SEHNR and CDR2 as FQNEAQ (reference sequence). The CDR3 is made up of 15 amino acids. V was shortened by 4 bases and J by 4 bases, with 16 bases between the two germline ends. CDR3 residues: CASSSGPGSSTEAFF. CDR3 sequence (DNA): TGTGCCAGCAGCTCCGGTCCAGGGTCGAGCACTGAAGCTTTCTTT.

This sequence joins TRBV24-1 and TRBJ2-2; D is perhaps TRBD1 (6 bases). The CDR3 has 16 amino acids. Germline V gene sequence: CDR1 KGHDR, CDR2 SFDVKD. V was trimmed by 5 bases and J by 5 bases, leaving 17 bases between them. CDR3 sequence: CATSATKGVGTGELFF. CDR3 sequence (DNA): TGTGCCACCAGTGCCACCAAGGGGGTCGGGACCGGGGAGCTGTTTTTT.

This clone occurred a few times. The chain links TRBV5-1 to TRBJ2-7; D may be TRBD1 (6 bases). Per germline, CDR1 SGHRS and CDR2 YFSETQ. The CDR3 is 13 residues long. V lost 2 bases, J lost 2 bases, and 8 bases lay in between. The CDR3 loop is CASSLEGAYEQYF. DNA for the CDR3: TGCGCCAGCAGCTTAGAGGGGGCCTACGAGCAGTACTTC.

The chain is built from TRBV2 and TRBJ2-7, with TRBD1 identical over 9 bases. Germline CDR1 and CDR2: SNHLY and FYNNEI. J gave up 6 bases and V 4 bases, and 7 bases lay outside the gene matches. CDR3 length equals 14 residues. The CDR3 region is CASSAWDRAFEQYF. The CDR3 coding sequence is TGTGCCAGCAGTGCTTGGGACAGGGCGTTCGAGCAGTACTTC. The complete variable domain, with remaining parts taken from reference TRBV2 and TRBJ2-7, reads EPEVTQTPSHQVTQMGQEVILRCVPISNHLYFYWYRQILGQKVEFLVSFYNNEISEKSEIFDDQFSVERPDGSNFTLKIRSTKLEDSAMYFCASSAWDRAFEQYFGPGTRLTVT.

The J gene is TRBJ1-2, the V gene TRBV4-1, with D possibly TRBD1 on 5 matching bases. Germline loops: CDR1 MGHRA, CDR2 YSYEKL. V was cut by 1 base and J by 0 bases, with 9 bases left in between. The CDR3 is made up of 15 amino acids. The CDR3 sequence: CASSQAQGTNYGYTF. The CDR3 DNA is TGCGCCAGCAGCCAAGCCCAGGGTACTAACTATGGCTACACCTTC.

This rearrangement joins TRBV7-3 to TRBJ1-2; tentative D call: TRBD1 (5 bases). The CDR3 spans 14 residues. Per germline, CDR1 SGHTA and CDR2 FQGTGA. The V gene lost 1 base and the J gene lost 8 bases, with 14 bases spanning the gap. CDR3 sequence: CASSLNPGVGGYTF. The DNA for the CDR3 is TGTGCCAGCAGCTTAAACCCGGGGGTAGGAGGCTACACCTTC.

The CDR3 sequence is CASSPQGNGGEKLFF. The CDR3 bases are TGCGCCAGCAGCCCCCAGGGTAACGGTGGTGAAAAACTGTTTTTT. This chain connects TRBV5-1 to TRBJ1-4; tentative D call: TRBD1 (5 bases). Deletions cut 4 bases from V and 7 bases from J, with 17 bases between. The CDR3 spans 15 residues. The V gene's germline CDR1 is SGHRS and CDR2 YFSETQ. Together with reference TRBV5-1 and TRBJ1-4, the CDR3 gives the full variable domain: KAGVTQTPRYLIKTRGQQVTLSCSPISGHRSVSWYQQTPGQGLQFLFEYFSETQRNKGNFPGRFSGRQFSNSRSEMNVSTLELGDSALYLCASSPQGNGGEKLFFGSGTQLSVL.

The V and J genes are TRBV6-5 and TRBJ2-7; no firm D call. Trimming cost V 5 bases and J 3 bases, with 2 bases left between them. Germline V CDR1 and CDR2: MNHEY, SVGAGI. The CDR3 totals 10 residues. The CDR3 loop reads CASSLYEQYF. The CDR3 bases are TGTGCCAGCAGTCTCTACGAGCAGTACTTC.

A few counts support this clone. This chain connects TRBV12-5 to TRBJ2-5; maybe TRBD2 (6 bases). Germline CDR1 LGHNT, CDR2 FRNRAP. V gave up 7 bases and J gave up 2 bases, with 14 bases separating them. The CDR3 runs to 14 residues. In DNA, the CDR3 is TGTGCTAGTGCCGGCGCGACTAGACAAGAGACCCAGTACTTC. This codes for CASAGATRQETQYF.

At least ten counts were recorded for this clone. The V call is TRBV2, the J call TRBJ1-3, with TRBD1 matching 9 bases. The CDR3 is 19 amino acids. Germline V gene sequence: CDR1 SNHLY, CDR2 FYNNEI. V lost 4 bases and J lost 0; bases outside the gene matches: 13. In DNA, the CDR3 is TGTGCCAGCAGTGGACAGACAGGGGGACCCCTCAGCTCTGGAAACACCATATATTTT. This gives the protein CASSGQTGGPLSSGNTIYF.

The rearrangement joins TRBV29-1 to TRBJ2-1, with 8 bases identical to TRBD2. The germline V gene encodes CDR1 SQVTM and CDR2 ANQGSEA. CDR3 length equals 15 residues. J lost 6 bases, V lost 5 bases, and 12 bases had no gene match. The chain's CDR3 is CSVSKRLAGTNEQFF. For the CDR3, the DNA is TGCAGCGTTTCGAAGAGGCTAGCGGGTACCAATGAGCAGTTCTTC.

The chain uses TRBV7-8 and TRBJ1-1; possibly TRBD1 for D (5 bases). This CDR3 has 16 amino acids. CDR1 and CDR2 (germline): SGHVS, FQNEAQ. Trimming left V 5 bases short and J 1 base short, with 17 bases between. The CDR3 DNA is TGTGCCAGCAGCCGTTACCAGGGAATTGGGAACACTGAAGCTTTCTTT. It yields the protein CASSRYQGIGNTEAFF.

V and J are TRBV4-2 and TRBJ2-2, with 7 bases matching TRBD1. The CDR3 has 16 residues. The J segment lost 6 bases and the V segment lost 6 bases, leaving 13 bases of the junction unmatched. CDR1 is LGHNA, CDR2 YNFKEQ, per germline. The CDR3 protein is CASRPTWTGNSGELFF. CDR3 bases: TGTGCCAGCAGGCCTACTTGGACAGGCAACTCCGGGGAGCTGTTTTTT.

This chain connects TRBV2 to TRBJ1-2, with D maybe TRBD1 (5 bases). V shed 5 bases and J shed 4 bases, with 11 bases lying between them. Germline CDR1 SNHLY, CDR2 FYNNEI. CDR3 length: 13 amino acids. For the CDR3, the DNA is TGTGCCAGCAGTCCAGGGTATGGCTATGGCTACACCTTC. Protein sequence: CASSPGYGYGYTF.

V is TRBV5-8 and J is TRBJ2-7, with 9 nucleotides matching TRBD2. CDR1 is SGHTS and CDR2 is YDEGEE in the germline V gene. V was clipped by 4 bases and J by 0 bases; unmatched bases: 11. This CDR3 region has 17 residues. CDR3 region: CASSRPGTSGYSYEQYF. The CDR3 region has the DNA TGTGCCAGCAGCCGCCCAGGAACTAGCGGGTACTCCTACGAGCAGTACTTC.

The chain uses TRBV6-6 and TRBJ2-7; maybe TRBD1 (8 bases). CDR1 and CDR2 from the germline V gene are MNHNY and SVGAGI (reference sequence). Trimming stripped 5 bases from V and 0 bases from J, with 14 bases between. This CDR3 spans 15 amino acids. The CDR3 DNA reads as TGTGCCAGCAGTGGGAGGGACAGGAGCTCCTACGAGCAGTACTTC. It yields the protein CASSGRDRSSYEQYF.

The V and J genes are TRBV9 and TRBJ2-4, with a tentative D call TRBD1 (5 bases). This CDR3 has 16 residues. The V gene's germline CDR1 is SGDLS and CDR2 YYNGEE. Trimming cost V 0 bases and J 0 bases, with 10 bases left between them. CDR3 loop: CASSVGQGLAKNIQYF. CDR3 nucleotide sequence: TGTGCCAGCAGCGTAGGCCAGGGCCTAGCCAAAAACATTCAGTACTTC. Based on the CDR3 plus reference TRBV9 and TRBJ2-4, the full variable domain is DSGVTQTPKHLITATGQRVTLRCSPRSGDLSVYWYQQSLDQGLQFLIQYYNGEERAKGNILERFSAQQFPDLHSELNLSSLELGDSALYFCASSVGQGLAKNIQYFGAGTRLSVL.

The chain recombines TRBV3-1 (or the pseudogene TRBV3-2) with TRBJ2-5; D possibly corresponds to TRBD2 (7 bases). The CDR3 is made up of 18 amino acids. Trimming stripped 1 base from V and 5 bases from J, with 23 bases between. The germline CDR1 and CDR2 sequences are LGHDT and YNNKEL (reference sequence). The CDR3 here is CASSQVVGGRGDRETQYF. In DNA, the CDR3 is TGTGCCAGCAGCCAAGTTGTGGGGGGGCGAGGAGATCGGGAGACCCAGTACTTC.